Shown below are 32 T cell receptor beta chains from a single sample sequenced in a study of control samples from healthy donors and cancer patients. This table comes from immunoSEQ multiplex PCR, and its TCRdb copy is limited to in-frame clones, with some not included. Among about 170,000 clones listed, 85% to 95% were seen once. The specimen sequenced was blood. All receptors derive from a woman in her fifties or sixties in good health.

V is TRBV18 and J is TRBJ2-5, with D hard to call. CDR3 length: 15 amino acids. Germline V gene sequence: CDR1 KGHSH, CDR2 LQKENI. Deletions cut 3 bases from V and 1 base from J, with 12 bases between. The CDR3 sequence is CASSPIAGPQETQYF. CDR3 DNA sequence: TGTGCCAGCTCACCCATCGCTGGCCCCCAAGAGACCCAGTACTTC.

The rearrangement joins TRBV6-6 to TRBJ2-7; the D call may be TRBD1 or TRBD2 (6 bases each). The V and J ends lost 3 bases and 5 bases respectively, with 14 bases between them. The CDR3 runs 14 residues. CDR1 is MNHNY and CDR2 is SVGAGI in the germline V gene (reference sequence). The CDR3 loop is CASSYEGGGHEQYF. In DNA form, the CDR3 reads TGTGCCAGCAGTTATGAGGGGGGCGGCCACGAGCAGTACTTC.

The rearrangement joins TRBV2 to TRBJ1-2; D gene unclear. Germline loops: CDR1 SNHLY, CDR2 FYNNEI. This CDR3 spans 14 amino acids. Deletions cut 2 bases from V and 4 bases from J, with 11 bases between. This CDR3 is CASSEYEQTYGYTF. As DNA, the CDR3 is TGTGCCAGCAGTGAATATGAACAGACCTATGGCTACACCTTC.

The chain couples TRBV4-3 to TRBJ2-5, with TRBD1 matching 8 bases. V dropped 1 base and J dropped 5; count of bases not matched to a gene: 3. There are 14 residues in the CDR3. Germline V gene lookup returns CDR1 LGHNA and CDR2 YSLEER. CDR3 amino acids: CASSQGQGIETQYF. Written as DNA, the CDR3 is TGCGCCAGCAGCCAAGGACAGGGGATCGAGACCCAGTACTTC.

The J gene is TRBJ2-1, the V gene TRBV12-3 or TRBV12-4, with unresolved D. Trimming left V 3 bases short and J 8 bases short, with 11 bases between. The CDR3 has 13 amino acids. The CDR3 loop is CASSFDRDHEQFF. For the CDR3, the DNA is TGTGCCAGCAGTTTTGACCGCGACCATGAGCAGTTCTTC.

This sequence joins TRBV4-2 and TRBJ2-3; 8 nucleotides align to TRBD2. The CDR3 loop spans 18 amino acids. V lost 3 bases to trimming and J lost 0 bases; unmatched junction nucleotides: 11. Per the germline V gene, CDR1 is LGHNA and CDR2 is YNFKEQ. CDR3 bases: TGTGCCAGCAGCCAGCTCCCTGGGACGGGGGGGAGCACAGATACGCAGTATTTT. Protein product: CASSQLPGTGGSTDTQYF.

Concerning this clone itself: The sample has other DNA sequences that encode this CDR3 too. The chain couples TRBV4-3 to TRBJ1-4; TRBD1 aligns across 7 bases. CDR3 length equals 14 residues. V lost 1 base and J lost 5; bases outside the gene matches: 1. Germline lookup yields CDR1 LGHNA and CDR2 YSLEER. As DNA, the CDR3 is TGCGCCAGCAGCCAAGGACAGGGAAATGAAAAACTGTTTTTT. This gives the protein CASSQGQGNEKLFF.

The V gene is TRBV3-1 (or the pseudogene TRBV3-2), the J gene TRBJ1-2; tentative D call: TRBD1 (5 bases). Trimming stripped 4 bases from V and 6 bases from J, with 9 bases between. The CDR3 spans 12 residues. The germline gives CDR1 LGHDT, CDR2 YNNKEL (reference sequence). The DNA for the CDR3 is TGTGCCAGCAGCCCCGACAGACATGGCTACACCTTC. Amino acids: CASSPDRHGYTF.

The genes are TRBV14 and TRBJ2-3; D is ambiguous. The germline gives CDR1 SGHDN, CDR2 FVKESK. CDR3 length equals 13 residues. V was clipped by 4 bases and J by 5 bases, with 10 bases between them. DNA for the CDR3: TGTGCCAGCAGCCTCAACGACCAAGATACGCAGTATTTT. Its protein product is CASSLNDQDTQYF.

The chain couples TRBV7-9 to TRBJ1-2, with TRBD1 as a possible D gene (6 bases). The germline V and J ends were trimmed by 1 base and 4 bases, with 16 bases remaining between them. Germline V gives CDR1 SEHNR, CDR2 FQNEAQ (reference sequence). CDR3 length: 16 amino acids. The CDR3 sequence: CASSLGEGEGPYGYTF. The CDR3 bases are TGTGCCAGCAGCTTAGGCGAGGGGGAGGGCCCCTATGGCTACACCTTC.

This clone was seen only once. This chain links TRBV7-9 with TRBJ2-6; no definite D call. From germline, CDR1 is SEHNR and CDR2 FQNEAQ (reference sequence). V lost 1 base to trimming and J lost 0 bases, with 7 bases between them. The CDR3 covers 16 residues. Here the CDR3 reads CASSLVVLSGANVLTF. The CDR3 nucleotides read TGTGCCAGCAGCTTAGTGGTACTCTCTGGGGCCAACGTCCTGACTTTC.

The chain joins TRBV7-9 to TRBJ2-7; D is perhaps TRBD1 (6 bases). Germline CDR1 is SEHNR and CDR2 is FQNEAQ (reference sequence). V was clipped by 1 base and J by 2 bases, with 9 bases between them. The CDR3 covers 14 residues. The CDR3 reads CASSLDGGPYEQYF. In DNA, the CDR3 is TGTGCCAGCAGCTTAGATGGGGGCCCCTACGAGCAGTACTTC.

The CDR3 loop is CAVRGGAKNIQYF. The CDR3 nucleotides are TGTGCCGTCCGGGGGGGTGCCAAAAACATTCAGTACTTC. V gene TRBV6-5 combines with J gene TRBJ2-4, with 8 bases identical to TRBD2. CDR3 length equals 13 residues. The germline V gene has CDR1 MNHEY and CDR2 SVGAGI. The junction had 4 bases not matched to a gene; V was cut back by 11 bases and J by 1 base.

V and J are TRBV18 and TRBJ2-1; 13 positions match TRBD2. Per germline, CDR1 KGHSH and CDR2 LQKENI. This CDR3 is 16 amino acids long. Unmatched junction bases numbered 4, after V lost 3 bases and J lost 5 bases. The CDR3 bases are TGTGCCAGCTCACCGCCAGGACTAGCGGGGGACAATGAGCAGTTCTTC. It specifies CASSPPGLAGDNEQFF.

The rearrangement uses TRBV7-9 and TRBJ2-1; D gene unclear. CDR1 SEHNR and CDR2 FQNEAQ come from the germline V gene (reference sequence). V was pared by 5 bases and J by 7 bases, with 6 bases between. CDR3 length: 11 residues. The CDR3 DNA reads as TGTGCCAGCAGCCCCGAAAATGAGCAGTTCTTC. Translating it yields CASSPENEQFF.

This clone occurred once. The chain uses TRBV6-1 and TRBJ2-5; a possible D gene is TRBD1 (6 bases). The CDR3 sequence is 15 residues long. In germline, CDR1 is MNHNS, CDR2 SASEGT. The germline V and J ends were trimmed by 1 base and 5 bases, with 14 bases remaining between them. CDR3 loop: CASSEGGSRGETQYF. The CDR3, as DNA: TGTGCCAGCAGTGAAGGGGGCTCCAGGGGTGAGACCCAGTACTTC.

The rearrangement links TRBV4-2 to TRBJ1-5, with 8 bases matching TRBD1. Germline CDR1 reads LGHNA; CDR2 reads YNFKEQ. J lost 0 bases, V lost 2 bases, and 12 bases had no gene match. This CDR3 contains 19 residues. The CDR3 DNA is TGTGCCAGCAGCCAAAGGGAGGCGCGACAGGGGATTAGCAATCAGCCCCAGCATTTT. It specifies CASSQREARQGISNQPQHF.

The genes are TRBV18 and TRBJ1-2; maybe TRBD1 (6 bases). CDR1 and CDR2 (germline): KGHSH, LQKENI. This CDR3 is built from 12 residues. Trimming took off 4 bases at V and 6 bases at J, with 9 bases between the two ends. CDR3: CASSRAGDGYTF. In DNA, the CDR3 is TGTGCCAGCTCACGGGCAGGGGATGGCTACACCTTC.

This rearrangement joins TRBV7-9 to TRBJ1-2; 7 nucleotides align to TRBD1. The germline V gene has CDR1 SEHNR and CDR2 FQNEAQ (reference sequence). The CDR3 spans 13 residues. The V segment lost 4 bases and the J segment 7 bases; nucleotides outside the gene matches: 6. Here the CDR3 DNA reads TGTGCCAGCAGCTCGAACAGGGGTGGTGGCTACACCTTC. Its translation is CASSSNRGGGYTF.

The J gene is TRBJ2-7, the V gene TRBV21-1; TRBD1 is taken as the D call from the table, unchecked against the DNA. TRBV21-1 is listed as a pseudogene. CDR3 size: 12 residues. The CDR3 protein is CASNLVGHEQYF. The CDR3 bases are TGTGCCAGCAACCTAGTGGGGCACGAGCAGTACTTC.

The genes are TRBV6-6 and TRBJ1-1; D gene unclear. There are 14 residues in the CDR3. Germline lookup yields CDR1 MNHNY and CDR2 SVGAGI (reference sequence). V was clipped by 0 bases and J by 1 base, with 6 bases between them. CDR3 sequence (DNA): TGTGCCAGCAGTTACTCGGTAGCGAACACTGAAGCTTTCTTT. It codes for CASSYSVANTEAFF.

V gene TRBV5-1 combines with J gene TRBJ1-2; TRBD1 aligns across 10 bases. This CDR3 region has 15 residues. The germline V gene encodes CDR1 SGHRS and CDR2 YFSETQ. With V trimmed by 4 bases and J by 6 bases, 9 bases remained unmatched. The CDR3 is CASSPQPDRGHGYTF. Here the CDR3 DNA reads TGCGCCAGCAGCCCACAACCTGACAGGGGGCATGGCTACACCTTC. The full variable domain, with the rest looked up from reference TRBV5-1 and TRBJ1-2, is KAGVTQTPRYLIKTRGQQVTLSCSPISGHRSVSWYQQTPGQGLQFLFEYFSETQRNKGNFPGRFSGRQFSNSRSEMNVSTLELGDSALYLCASSPQPDRGHGYTFGSGTRLTVV.

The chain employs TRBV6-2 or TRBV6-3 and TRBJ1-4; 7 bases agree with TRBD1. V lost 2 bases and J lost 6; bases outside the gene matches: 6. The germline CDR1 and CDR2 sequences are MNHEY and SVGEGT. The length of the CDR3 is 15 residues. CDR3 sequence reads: CASSYQGTGDEKLFF. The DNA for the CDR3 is TGTGCCAGCAGTTACCAGGGCACAGGGGATGAAAAACTGTTTTTT.

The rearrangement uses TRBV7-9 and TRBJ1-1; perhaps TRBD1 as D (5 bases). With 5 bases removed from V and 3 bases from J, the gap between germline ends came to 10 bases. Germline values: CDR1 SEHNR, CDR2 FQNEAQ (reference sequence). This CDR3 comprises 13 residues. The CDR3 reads CASSPSRDTEAFF. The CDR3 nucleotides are TGTGCCAGCAGCCCGTCCAGGGACACTGAAGCTTTCTTT.

The CDR3: CASSHGGTSSGNTIYF. In nucleotides, the CDR3 is TGTGCCAGCAGCCATGGGGGTACCTCCTCTGGAAACACCATATATTTT. This sequence joins TRBV7-2 and TRBJ1-3; D is perhaps TRBD1 (5 bases). V gave up 5 bases and J gave up 0 bases, with 14 bases separating them. The germline CDR1 and CDR2 sequences are SGHTA and FQGNSA. The CDR3 runs 16 residues. Full variable domain (remainder filled in from reference TRBV7-2 and TRBJ1-3): GAGVSQSPSNKVTEKGKDVELRCDPISGHTALYWYRQSLGQGLEFLIYFQGNSAPDKSGLPSDRFSAERTGGSVSTLTIQRTQQEDSAVYLCASSHGGTSSGNTIYFGEGSWLTVV.

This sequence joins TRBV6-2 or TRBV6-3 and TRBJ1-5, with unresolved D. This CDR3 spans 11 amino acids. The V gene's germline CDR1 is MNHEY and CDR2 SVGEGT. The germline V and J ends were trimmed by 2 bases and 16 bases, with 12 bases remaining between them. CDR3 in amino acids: CASSYPQEIHF. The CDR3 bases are TGTGCCAGCAGTTACCCCCAGGAAATTCATTTT.

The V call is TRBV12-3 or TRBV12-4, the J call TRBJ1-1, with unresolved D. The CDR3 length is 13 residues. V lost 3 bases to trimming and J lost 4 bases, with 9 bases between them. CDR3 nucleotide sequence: TGTGCCAGCAGTTTCTGGGTGGGCACTGAAGCTTTCTTT. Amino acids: CASSFWVGTEAFF.

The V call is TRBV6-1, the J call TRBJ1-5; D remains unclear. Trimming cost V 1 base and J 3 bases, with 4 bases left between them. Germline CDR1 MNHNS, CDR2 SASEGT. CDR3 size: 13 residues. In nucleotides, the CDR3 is TGTGCCAGCAGTGAAGGTCCCAATCAGCCCCAGCATTTT. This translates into CASSEGPNQPQHF.

Written as DNA, the CDR3 is TGTGCCAGTAGTCGTCTACAGGGGCAATCACCCCTCCACTTT. Translating it yields CASSRLQGQSPLHF. The rearrangement joins TRBV19 to TRBJ1-6, with TRBD1 matching over 7 bases. This CDR3 comprises 14 residues. Germline-derived CDR1 and CDR2 are LNHDA and SQIVND (reference sequence). The junction had 8 bases not matched to a gene; V was cut back by 5 bases and J by 10 bases. The full variable domain, in which reference TRBV19 and TRBJ1-6 provide the parts outside the CDR3, is DGGITQSPKYLFRKEGQNVTLSCEQNLNHDAMYWYRQDPGQGLRLIYYSQIVNDFQKGDIAEGYSVSREKKESFPLTVTSAQKNPTAFYLCASSRLQGQSPLHFGNGTRLTVT.

As DNA, the CDR3 is TGCAGTGCTAGTGAGGTTTCAGGACCACTCACTTTCTTT. Translation gives CSASEVSGPLTFF. The chain joins TRBV20-1 to TRBJ1-1, with D unclear. CDR1 is DFQATT, CDR2 SNEGSKA, per germline (reference sequence). V lost 3 bases to trimming and J lost 12 bases, with 20 bases between them. The CDR3 has 13 residues.

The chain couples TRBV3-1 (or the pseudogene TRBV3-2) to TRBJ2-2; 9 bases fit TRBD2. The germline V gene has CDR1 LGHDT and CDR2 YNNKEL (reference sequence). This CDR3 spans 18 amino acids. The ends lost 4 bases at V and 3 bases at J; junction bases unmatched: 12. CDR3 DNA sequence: TGTGCCAGCAGCCCTCCGAACGGCGGGGGGGCGTACACCGGGGAGCTGTTTTTT. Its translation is CASSPPNGGGAYTGELFF.

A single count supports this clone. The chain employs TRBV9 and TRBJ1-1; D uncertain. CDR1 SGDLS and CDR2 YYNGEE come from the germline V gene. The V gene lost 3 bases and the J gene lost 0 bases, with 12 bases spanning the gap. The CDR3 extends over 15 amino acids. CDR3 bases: TGTGCCAGCAGCGAAGACCCCCAGATGAACACTGAAGCTTTCTTT. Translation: CASSEDPQMNTEAFF.